The 21 T cell receptor beta chains in this list originate from one sample, sequenced in a study of CD8+ T cells in alopecia areata. Treatment specified: oral pan-JAK inhibitor, 5-10 mg twice daily. Reverse transcription of extracted RNA yielded cDNA, which provided the sequencing template. Here immunoSEQ multiplex PCR was the method, and the copy in TCRdb shows in-frame clones only, minus some. The data hold fewer than 250,000 clones, with 55% to 70% observed a single time. The sequences come from CD4+ T cells sorted from blood, collected at week 4, from a patient treated with tofacitinib. The receptors stem from a human donor with alopecia areata.

The rearrangement joins TRBV28 to TRBJ2-3; TRBD2 matches at 13 bases. The CDR3 length is 19 residues. V lost 4 bases and J lost 4; bases outside the gene matches: 14. Germline loops: CDR1 MDHEN, CDR2 SYDVKM. CDR3 in amino acids: CASSSPRSWTSGSADTQYF. CDR3 sequence (DNA): TGTGCCAGCAGTTCCCCCCGCTCCTGGACTAGCGGGAGTGCAGATACGCAGTATTTT.

In DNA form, the CDR3 reads TGTGCCAGCAGTGATGCCGGGACGGTCTCCTACGAGCAGTACTTC. Amino acids: CASSDAGTVSYEQYF. J is TRBJ2-7 and V is TRBV6-1; D assignment may be TRBD1 or TRBD2 (5 bases each). Germline assignment: CDR1 MNHNS and CDR2 SASEGT. V lost 3 bases to trimming and J lost 0 bases, with 12 bases between them. The CDR3 length is 15 residues.

This clone showed up just a few times. The rearrangement links TRBV11-2 to TRBJ2-6; D gene ambiguous. This CDR3 has 16 amino acids. The germline V gene has CDR1 SGHAT and CDR2 FQNNGV. The ends were cut back, 1 base at V and 0 bases at J, with 7 bases in the middle. Written as DNA, the CDR3 is TGTGCCAGCAGCTTAGGAAAGGGCTCTGGGGCCAACGTCCTGACTTTC. Protein product: CASSLGKGSGANVLTF.

Of note for this clone: Relative to the germline gene, one junction end is altered; a read error may explain this. V and J are TRBV30 and TRBJ2-7; 11 bases fit TRBD2. Germline V gene lookup returns CDR1 GTSNPN and CDR2 SVGIG (reference sequence). This CDR3 has 14 amino acids. The CDR3 DNA reads as TGTGCCTGGAATAGCGGGAGGGCCTCCCACGAGCAGTACTTC. Translation gives CAWNSGRASHEQYF. Variable domain in full (rest from reference TRBV30 and TRBJ2-7): SQTIHQWPATLVQPVGSPLSLECTVEGTSNPNLYWYRQAAGRGLQLLFYSVGIGQISSEVPQNLSASRPQDRQFILSSKKLLLSDSGFYLCAWNSGRASHEQYFGPGTRLTVT.

This clone has only a few counts. This CDR3 is CAWLGSTEAFF. The CDR3 nucleotides read TGTGCCTGGCTGGGTAGCACTGAAGCTTTCTTT. The chain is built from TRBV30 and TRBJ1-1; D ambiguous. This CDR3 has 11 amino acids. V was shortened by 5 bases and J by 4 bases, with 8 bases between the two germline ends. The germline V gene has CDR1 GTSNPN and CDR2 SVGIG (reference sequence).

Regarding this clone: The junction departs from germline at one end; a sequencing error may be responsible. This chain joins TRBV4-1 and TRBJ2-7; 9 positions match TRBD2. Germline values: CDR1 MGHRA, CDR2 YSYEKL. There are 16 residues in the CDR3. CDR3 sequence: CASSHPGASGIGEQYF. In DNA form, the CDR3 reads TGTGCCAGCAGCCACCCCGGGGCTAGCGGGATTGGGGAGCAGTACTTC.

The chain joins TRBV5-1 to TRBJ2-6; D may match TRBD1 or TRBD2 (5 bases each). Germline values: CDR1 SGHRS, CDR2 YFSETQ. This CDR3 comprises 15 residues. Trimming took off 6 bases at V and 1 base at J, with 11 bases between the two ends. This CDR3 reads CASKPGTSGANVLTF. The DNA for the CDR3 is TGCGCCAGCAAACCCGGGACGTCTGGGGCCAACGTCCTGACTTTC.

This clone was found once. This chain joins TRBV4-1 and TRBJ2-5; 8 bases match TRBD1. The germline gives CDR1 MGHRA, CDR2 YSYEKL. CDR3 length: 14 residues. V shed 8 bases and J 5 bases; nucleotides not matched to a gene: 10. The CDR3 DNA sequence: TGCGCCAGCGCTCTCTACAGGGGGTTGGAGACCCAGTACTTC. Amino acid sequence: CASALYRGLETQYF.

A few counts support this clone. The chain uses TRBV7-9 and TRBJ2-7; D perhaps matches TRBD1 (6 bases). Germline V gives CDR1 SEHNR, CDR2 FQNEAQ (reference sequence). The CDR3 has 13 amino acids. Between the trimmed V and J ends, which lost 5 bases and 2 bases, there was a span of 10 bases. CDR3 loop: CASSRTVPYEQYF. In nucleotides, the CDR3 is TGTGCCAGCAGCAGGACAGTCCCCTACGAGCAGTACTTC.

Turning to this clone: In the same sample, other DNA sequences code for this CDR3. The chain recombines TRBV29-1 with TRBJ1-1; D might be TRBD1 (5 bases). The CDR3 runs 13 residues. Trimming left V 5 bases short and J 0 bases short, with 10 bases between. The germline gives CDR1 SQVTM, CDR2 ANQGSEA. The CDR3 bases are TGCAGCGTTCACGGGGGAATGAACACTGAAGCTTTCTTT. The encoded protein is CSVHGGMNTEAFF.

This clone was detected once. The V and J genes are TRBV25-1 and TRBJ2-5; D is ambiguous. The CDR3 sequence is 12 residues long. The germline gives CDR1 MGHDK, CDR2 SYGVNS. Trimming stripped 5 bases from V and 5 bases from J, with 9 bases between. The CDR3 DNA reads TGTGCCAGCAGTTCTGGGATGGAGACCCAGTACTTC. It encodes CASSSGMETQYF.

The J gene is TRBJ1-4, the V gene TRBV30, with unresolved D. With 3 bases removed from V and 0 bases from J, the gap between germline ends came to 5 bases. CDR3 length: 13 residues. CDR1 is GTSNPN and CDR2 is SVGIG in the germline V gene (reference sequence). In DNA, the CDR3 is TGTGCCTGGAGCGGGTCAACTAATGAAAAACTGTTTTTT. Translation: CAWSGSTNEKLFF. Full variable domain (outside the CDR3, taken from reference TRBV30 and TRBJ1-4): SQTIHQWPATLVQPVGSPLSLECTVEGTSNPNLYWYRQAAGRGLQLLFYSVGIGQISSEVPQNLSASRPQDRQFILSSKKLLLSDSGFYLCAWSGSTNEKLFFGSGTQLSVL.

This clone turned up a few times. CDR3 bases: TGTGCCTGGAGTAAGAGTAGCGGGAGTCTGGACGAGCAGTACTTC. Translating it yields CAWSKSSGSLDEQYF. The rearrangement uses TRBV30 and TRBJ2-7, with 9 bases aligning to TRBD2. Germline V CDR1 and CDR2: GTSNPN, SVGIG (reference sequence). V lost 2 bases to trimming and J lost 5 bases; unmatched junction nucleotides: 10. This CDR3 spans 15 amino acids.

This chain links TRBV23-1 with TRBJ2-7, with 8 bases matching TRBD2. TRBV23-1 has ORF status, its function being uncertain. After removal of 3 bases from V and 4 bases from J, the junction contained 14 bases not matched to a gene. The CDR3 runs to 17 residues. DNA of the CDR3: TGCGCCAGCAGTCACCGAGAGGTGGGACTAGGGTTGTACGAGCAGTACTTC. It yields the protein CASSHREVGLGLYEQYF.

The chain links TRBV29-1 to TRBJ2-7; D remains unclear. Trimming stripped 5 bases from V and 4 bases from J, with 12 bases between. Germline V gives CDR1 SQVTM, CDR2 ANQGSEA. CDR3 size: 12 residues. DNA of the CDR3: TGCAGCGTTTCTCCGGAGTATTACGAGCAGTACTTC. Translated, it gives CSVSPEYYEQYF.

This clone came up a few times. The rearrangement uses TRBV29-1 and TRBJ2-7; D possibly corresponds to TRBD1 (6 bases). This CDR3 comprises 11 residues. The germline V and J ends were trimmed by 5 bases and 5 bases, with 10 bases remaining between them. CDR1 and CDR2 (germline): SQVTM, ANQGSEA. The CDR3 DNA follows: TGCAGCGTTCGCAGGGGAAACGAGCAGTACTTC. Its protein product is CSVRRGNEQYF.

The rearrangement links TRBV2 to TRBJ1-5; 7 bases fit TRBD1. Germline trimming cut 1 base from V and 1 base from J; bases unmatched to any gene: 1. CDR1 SNHLY and CDR2 FYNNEI come from the germline V gene. The CDR3 covers 15 residues. CDR3 sequence: CASSEGGQSNQPQHF. The CDR3 nucleotides are TGTGCCAGCAGTGAAGGGGGACAGAGCAATCAGCCCCAGCATTTT. Supplemented by reference TRBV2 and TRBJ1-5, the full variable domain reads EPEVTQTPSHQVTQMGQEVILRCVPISNHLYFYWYRQILGQKVEFLVSFYNNEISEKSEIFDDQFSVERPDGSNFTLKIRSTKLEDSAMYFCASSEGGQSNQPQHFGDGTRLSIL.

The genes are TRBV10-2 and TRBJ2-5; TRBD2 matches at 7 bases. The V and J ends lost 4 bases and 1 base, in that order; junction bases with no gene match: 3. CDR1 WSHSY and CDR2 SAAADI come from the germline V gene. The CDR3 consists of 14 residues. CDR3 loop: CASSVGGIQETQYF. The CDR3 nucleotides are TGCGCCAGCAGTGTGGGGGGGATCCAAGAGACCCAGTACTTC.

This clone showed up just once. CDR3 in DNA: TGTGCCAGTAGGGTAGCGGGAGGAAACGAGCAGTACTTC. Protein sequence: CASRVAGGNEQYF. This chain uses TRBV19 with TRBJ2-7, with 10 bases fitting TRBD2. Germline values: CDR1 LNHDA, CDR2 SQIVND (reference sequence). J was trimmed by 5 bases and V by 6 bases; bases with no gene match: 4. This CDR3 region has 13 residues.

This clone was picked up a small number of times. The chain recombines TRBV7-8 with TRBJ2-7, with 8 bases identical to TRBD2. Trimming at V came to 5 bases and at J to 0 bases, leaving 6 bases not matched to a gene. This CDR3 spans 15 amino acids. Germline assignment: CDR1 SGHVS and CDR2 FQNEAQ. The CDR3 DNA reads TGTGCCAGCAGCGCACTAGCGGTGAGCTCCTACGAGCAGTACTTC. Its protein is CASSALAVSSYEQYF.

V is TRBV25-1 and J is TRBJ2-6; unclear D gene. The CDR3 loop spans 14 amino acids. V shed 7 bases and J shed 2 bases, with 9 bases lying between them. CDR1 and CDR2 from the germline V gene are MGHDK and SYGVNS. The CDR3: CASTVGTGANVLTF. CDR3 sequence (DNA): TGTGCCAGCACTGTGGGGACTGGGGCCAACGTCCTGACTTTC.